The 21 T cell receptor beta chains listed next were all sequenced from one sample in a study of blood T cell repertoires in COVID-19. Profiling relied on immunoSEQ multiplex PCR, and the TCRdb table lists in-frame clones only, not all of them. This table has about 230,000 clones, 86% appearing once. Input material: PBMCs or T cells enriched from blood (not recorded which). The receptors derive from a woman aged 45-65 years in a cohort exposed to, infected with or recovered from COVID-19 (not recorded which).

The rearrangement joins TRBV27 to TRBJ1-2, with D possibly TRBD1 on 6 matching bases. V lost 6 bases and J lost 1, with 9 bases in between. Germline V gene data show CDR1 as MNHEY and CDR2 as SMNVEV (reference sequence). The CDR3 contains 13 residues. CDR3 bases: TGTGCCAGCAGCGGGACATTTAACTATGGCTACACCTTC. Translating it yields CASSGTFNYGYTF.

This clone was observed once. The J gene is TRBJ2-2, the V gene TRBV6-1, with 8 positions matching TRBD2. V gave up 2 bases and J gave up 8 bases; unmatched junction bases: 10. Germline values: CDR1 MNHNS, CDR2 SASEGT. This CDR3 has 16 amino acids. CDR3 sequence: CASSETSGGPRGELFF. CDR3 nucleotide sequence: TGTGCCAGCAGTGAAACCAGCGGGGGCCCCAGGGGGGAGCTGTTTTTT.

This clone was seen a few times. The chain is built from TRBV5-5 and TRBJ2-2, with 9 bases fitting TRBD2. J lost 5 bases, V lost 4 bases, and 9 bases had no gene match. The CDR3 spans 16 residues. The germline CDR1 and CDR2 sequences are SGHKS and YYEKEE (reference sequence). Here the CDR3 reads CASSGIAGVATGELFF. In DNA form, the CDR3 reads TGTGCCAGCAGCGGGATAGCGGGGGTGGCTACCGGGGAGCTGTTTTTT.

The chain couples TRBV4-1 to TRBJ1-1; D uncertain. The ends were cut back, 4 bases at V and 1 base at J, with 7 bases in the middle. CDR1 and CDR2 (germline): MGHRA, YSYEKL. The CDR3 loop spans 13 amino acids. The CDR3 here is CASSPEGNTEAFF. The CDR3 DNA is TGCGCCAGCAGCCCGGAGGGGAACACTGAAGCTTTCTTT.

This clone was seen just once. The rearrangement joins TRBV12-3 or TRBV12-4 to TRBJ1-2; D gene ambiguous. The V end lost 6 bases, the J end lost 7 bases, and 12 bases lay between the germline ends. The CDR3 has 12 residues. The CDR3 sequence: CASRFYFIGYTF. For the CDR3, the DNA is TGTGCCAGCAGATTCTACTTCATTGGCTACACCTTC.

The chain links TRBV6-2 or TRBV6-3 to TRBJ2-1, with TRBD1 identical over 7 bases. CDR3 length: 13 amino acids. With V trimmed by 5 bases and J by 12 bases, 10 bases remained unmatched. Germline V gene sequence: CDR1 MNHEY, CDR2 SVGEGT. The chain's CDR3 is CASSNDRVRGQFF. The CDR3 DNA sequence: TGTGCCAGCAGTAATGACAGGGTCAGGGGGCAGTTCTTC.

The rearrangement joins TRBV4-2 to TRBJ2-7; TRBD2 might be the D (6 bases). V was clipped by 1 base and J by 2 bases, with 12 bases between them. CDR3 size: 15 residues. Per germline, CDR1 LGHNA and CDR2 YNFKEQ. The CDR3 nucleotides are TGTGCCAGCAGCCAAGTTGCGGGAACCACCTACGAGCAGTACTTC. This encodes CASSQVAGTTYEQYF.

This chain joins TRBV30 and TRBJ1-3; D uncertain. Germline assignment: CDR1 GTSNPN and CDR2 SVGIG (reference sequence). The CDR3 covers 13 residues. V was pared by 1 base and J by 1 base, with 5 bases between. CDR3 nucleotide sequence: TGTGCCTGGAGTGGGGAGTCTGGAAACACCATATATTTT. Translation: CAWSGESGNTIYF. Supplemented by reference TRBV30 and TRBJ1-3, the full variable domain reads SQTIHQWPATLVQPVGSPLSLECTVEGTSNPNLYWYRQAAGRGLQLLFYSVGIGQISSEVPQNLSASRPQDRQFILSSKKLLLSDSGFYLCAWSGESGNTIYFGEGSWLTVV.

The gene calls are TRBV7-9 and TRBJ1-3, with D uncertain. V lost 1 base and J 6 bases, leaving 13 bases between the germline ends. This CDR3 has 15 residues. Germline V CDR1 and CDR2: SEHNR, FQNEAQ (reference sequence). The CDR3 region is CASSLGYSVENTIYF. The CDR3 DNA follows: TGTGCCAGCAGCTTAGGGTACTCGGTTGAAAACACCATATATTTT.

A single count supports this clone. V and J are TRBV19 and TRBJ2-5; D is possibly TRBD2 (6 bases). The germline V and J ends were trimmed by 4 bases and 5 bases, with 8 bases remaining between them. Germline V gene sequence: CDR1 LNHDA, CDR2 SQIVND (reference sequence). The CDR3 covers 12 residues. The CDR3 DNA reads TGTGCCAGTAGTACGGCGGGGGAGACCCAGTACTTC. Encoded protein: CASSTAGETQYF.

CDR3 in DNA: TGCAGTGCTAGTAACAACGAGCAGTACTTC. This encodes CSASNNEQYF. The chain employs TRBV20-1 and TRBJ2-7; no clear D gene. V was pared by 3 bases and J by 5 bases, with 5 bases between. The germline gives CDR1 DFQATT, CDR2 SNEGSKA (reference sequence). The CDR3 is 10 amino acids.

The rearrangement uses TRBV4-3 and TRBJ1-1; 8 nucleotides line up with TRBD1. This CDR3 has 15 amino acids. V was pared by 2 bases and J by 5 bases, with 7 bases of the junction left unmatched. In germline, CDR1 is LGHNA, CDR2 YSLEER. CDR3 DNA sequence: TGCGCCAGCAGCCAAAGGCCAGGGGGCACAACTGAAGCTTTCTTT. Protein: CASSQRPGGTTEAFF.

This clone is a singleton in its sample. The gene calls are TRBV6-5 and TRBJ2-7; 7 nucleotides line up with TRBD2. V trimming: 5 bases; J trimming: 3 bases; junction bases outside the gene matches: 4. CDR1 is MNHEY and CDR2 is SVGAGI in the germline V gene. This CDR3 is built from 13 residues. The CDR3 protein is CASSPGLSYEQYF. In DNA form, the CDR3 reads TGTGCCAGCAGTCCGGGACTAAGCTACGAGCAGTACTTC.

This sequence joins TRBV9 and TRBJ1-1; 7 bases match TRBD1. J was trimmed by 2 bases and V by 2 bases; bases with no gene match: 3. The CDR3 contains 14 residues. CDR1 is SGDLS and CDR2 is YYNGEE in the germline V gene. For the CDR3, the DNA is TGTGCCAGCAGCGTCCAGGGGGGCAACACTGAAGCTTTCTTT. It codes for CASSVQGGNTEAFF.

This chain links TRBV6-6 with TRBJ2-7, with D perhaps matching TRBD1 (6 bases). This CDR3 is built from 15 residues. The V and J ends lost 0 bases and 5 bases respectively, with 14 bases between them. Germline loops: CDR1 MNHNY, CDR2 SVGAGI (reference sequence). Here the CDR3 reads CASSYSGRGGDEQYF. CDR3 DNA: TGTGCCAGCAGTTACTCGGGCAGGGGCGGTGACGAGCAGTACTTC.

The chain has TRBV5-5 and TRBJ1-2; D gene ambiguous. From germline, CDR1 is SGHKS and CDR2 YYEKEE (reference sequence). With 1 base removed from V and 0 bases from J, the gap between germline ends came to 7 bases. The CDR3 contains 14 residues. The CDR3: CASSLFPANYGYTF. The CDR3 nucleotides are TGTGCCAGCAGCTTGTTCCCCGCTAACTATGGCTACACCTTC.

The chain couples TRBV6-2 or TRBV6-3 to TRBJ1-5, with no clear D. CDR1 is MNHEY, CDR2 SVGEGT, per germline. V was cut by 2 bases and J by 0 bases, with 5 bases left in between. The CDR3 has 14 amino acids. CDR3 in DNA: TGTGCCAGCAGTTACGGCCTTAGCAATCAGCCCCAGCATTTT. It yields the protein CASSYGLSNQPQHF.

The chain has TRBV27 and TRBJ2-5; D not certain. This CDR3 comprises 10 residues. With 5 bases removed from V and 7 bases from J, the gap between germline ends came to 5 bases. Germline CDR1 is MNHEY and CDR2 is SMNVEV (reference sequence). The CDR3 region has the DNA TGTGCCAGCAGTCCCCGGACCCAGTACTTC. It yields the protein CASSPRTQYF.

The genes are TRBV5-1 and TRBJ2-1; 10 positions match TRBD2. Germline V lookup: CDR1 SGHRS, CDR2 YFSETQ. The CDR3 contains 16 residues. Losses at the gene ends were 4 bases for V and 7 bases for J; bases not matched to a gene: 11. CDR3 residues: CASSPEGAGGRNEQFF. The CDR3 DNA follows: TGCGCCAGCAGCCCGGAGGGAGCGGGGGGGCGGAATGAGCAGTTCTTC.

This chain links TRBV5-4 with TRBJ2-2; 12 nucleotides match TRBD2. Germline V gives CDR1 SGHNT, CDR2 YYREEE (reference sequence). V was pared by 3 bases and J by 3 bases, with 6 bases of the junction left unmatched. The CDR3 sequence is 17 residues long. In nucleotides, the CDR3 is TGTGCCAGCAGCTCCGGGACTAGCGGGCCTTACACCGGGGAGCTGTTTTTT. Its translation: CASSSGTSGPYTGELFF.

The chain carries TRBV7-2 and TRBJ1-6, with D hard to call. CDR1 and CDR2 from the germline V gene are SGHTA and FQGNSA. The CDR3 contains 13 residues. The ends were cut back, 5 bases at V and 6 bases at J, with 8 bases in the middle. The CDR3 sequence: CASSQFLNSPLHF. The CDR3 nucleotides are TGTGCCAGCAGCCAGTTTCTTAATTCACCCCTCCACTTT. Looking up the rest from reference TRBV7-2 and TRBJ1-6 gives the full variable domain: GAGVSQSPSNKVTEKGKDVELRCDPISGHTALYWYRQSLGQGLEFLIYFQGNSAPDKSGLPSDRFSAERTGGSVSTLTIQRTQQEDSAVYLCASSQFLNSPLHFGNGTRLTVT.